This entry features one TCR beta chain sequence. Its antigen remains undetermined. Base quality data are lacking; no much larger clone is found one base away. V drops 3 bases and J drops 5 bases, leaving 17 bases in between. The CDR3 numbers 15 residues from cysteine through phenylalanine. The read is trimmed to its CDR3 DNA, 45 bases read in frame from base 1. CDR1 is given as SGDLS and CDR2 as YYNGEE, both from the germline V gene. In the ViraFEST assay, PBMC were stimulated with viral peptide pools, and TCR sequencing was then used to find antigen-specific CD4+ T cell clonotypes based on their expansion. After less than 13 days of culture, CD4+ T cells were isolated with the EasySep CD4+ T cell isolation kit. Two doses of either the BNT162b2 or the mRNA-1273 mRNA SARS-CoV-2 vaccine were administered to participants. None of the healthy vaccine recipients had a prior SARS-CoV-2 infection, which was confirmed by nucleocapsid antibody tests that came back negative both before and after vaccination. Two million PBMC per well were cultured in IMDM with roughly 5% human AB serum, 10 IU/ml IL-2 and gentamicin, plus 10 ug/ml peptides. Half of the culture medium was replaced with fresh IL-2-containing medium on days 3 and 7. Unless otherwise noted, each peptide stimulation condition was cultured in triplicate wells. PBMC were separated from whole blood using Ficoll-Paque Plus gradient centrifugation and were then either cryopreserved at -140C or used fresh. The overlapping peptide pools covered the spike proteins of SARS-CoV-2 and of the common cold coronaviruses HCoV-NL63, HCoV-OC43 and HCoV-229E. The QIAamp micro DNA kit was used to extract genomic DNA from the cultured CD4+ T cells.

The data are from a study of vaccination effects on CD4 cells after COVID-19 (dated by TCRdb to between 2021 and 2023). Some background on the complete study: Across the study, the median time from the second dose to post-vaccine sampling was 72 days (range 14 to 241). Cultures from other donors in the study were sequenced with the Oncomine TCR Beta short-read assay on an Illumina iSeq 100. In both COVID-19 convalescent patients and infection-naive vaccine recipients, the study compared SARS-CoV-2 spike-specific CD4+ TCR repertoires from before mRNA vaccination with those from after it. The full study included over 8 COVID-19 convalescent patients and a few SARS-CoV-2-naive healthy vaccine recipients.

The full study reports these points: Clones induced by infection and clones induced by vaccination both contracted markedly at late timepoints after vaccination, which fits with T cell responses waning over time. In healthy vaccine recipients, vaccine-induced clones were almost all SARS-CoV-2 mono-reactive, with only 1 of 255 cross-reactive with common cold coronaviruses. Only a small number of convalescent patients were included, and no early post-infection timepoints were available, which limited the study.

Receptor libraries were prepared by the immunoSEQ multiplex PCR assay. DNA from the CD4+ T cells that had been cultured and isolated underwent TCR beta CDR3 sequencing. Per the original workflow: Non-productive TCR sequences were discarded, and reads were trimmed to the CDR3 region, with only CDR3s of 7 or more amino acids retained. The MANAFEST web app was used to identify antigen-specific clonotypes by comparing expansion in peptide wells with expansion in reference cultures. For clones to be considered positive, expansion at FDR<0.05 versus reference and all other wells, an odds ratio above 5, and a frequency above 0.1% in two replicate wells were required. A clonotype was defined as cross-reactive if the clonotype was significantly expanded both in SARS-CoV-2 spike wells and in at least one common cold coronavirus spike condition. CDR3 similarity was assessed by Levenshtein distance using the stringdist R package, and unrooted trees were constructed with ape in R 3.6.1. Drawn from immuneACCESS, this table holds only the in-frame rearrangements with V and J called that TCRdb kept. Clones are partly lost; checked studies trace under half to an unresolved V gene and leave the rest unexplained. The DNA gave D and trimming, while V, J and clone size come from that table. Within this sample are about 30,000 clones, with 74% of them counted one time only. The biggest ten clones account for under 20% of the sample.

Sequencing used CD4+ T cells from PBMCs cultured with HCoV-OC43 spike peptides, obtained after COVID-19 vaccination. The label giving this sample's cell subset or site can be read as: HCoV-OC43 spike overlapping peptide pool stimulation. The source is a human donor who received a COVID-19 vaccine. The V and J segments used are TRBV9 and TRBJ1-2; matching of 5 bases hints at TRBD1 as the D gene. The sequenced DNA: TGTGCCAGCAGCGCATCTCAGGGCGTCTCATATGGCTACACCTTC. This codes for CASSASQGVSYGYTF. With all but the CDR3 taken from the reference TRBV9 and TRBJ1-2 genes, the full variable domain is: DSGVTQTPKHLITATGQRVTLRCSPRSGDLSVYWYQQSLDQGLQFLIQYYNGEERAKGNILERFSAQQFPDLHSELNLSSLELGDSALYFCASSASQGVSYGYTFGSGTRLTVV.